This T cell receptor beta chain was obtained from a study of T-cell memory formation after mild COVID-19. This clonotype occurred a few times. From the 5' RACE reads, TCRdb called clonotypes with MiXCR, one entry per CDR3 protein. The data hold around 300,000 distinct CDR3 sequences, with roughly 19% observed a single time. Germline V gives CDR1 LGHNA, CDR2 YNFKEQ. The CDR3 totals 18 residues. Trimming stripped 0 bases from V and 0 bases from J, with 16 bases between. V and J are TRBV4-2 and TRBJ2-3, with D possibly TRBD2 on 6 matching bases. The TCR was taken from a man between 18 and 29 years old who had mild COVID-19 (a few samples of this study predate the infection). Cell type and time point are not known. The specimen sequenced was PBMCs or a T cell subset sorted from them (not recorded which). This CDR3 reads CASSQDPRAGTSTDTQYF. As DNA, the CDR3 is TGTGCCAGCAGCCAAGACCCACGCGCCGGGACTAGCACAGATACGCAGTATTTT.